This is a list of T cell receptor beta chains from one sample in a study of vaccination effects on CD4 cells after COVID-19. The antigens these receptors bind are not known. TCRdb keeps only in-frame clones here, not all; method: immunoSEQ multiplex PCR. The sample holds more than 20,000 clones, about four fifths seen once. The source was CD4+ T cells from PBMCs cultured with a peptide pool, collected before COVID-19 vaccination. The receptors derive from a human donor who had a prior SARS-CoV-2 infection. Both conserved end residues are trimmed from each CDR3. Each record gives: V gene, CDR3 protein.

TRBV19	ASSITRATGELF
TRBV7-9	ASSRLPRGARSTDTQY
TRBV5-1	ASSGQGAGYNEQF
TRBV3-1/TRBV3-2	ASSHGTSGSRNEQY
TRBV6-2/TRBV6-3	ASSYSISTGVSNQPQH
TRBV18	ASSSGLAGLNEQF
TRBV5-1	ASSLGTLAGVNYNEQF
TRBV6-5	ASSPRIQGAYEQY
TRBV27	ASRITRDSSYNEQF
TRBV7-9	ASSVPRGTSSYNEQF
TRBV18	ASSPQMSANPGELF
TRBV6-2/TRBV6-3	ASSYYVAQY
TRBV3-1/TRBV3-2	ASSRRREADEQF
TRBV18	ASSPRDTSVDVGF
TRBV7-9	ASSYLGGTYEQY
TRBV9	ASGQGTNTGELF
TRBV5-1	ASSPRTAEETQY
TRBV7-2	ASSLQGTNTEAF
TRBV3-1/TRBV3-2	ASSQDSSPLSEQY
TRBV15	ATSRAFGTSGGAGTDTQY
TRBV20-1	SASAGPAYTEAF
TRBV6-4	ASSDWDRAKNIQY
TRBV5-5	ASTGGGTSYNEQF
TRBV4-2	ASSQEGTDTQY
TRBV2	ASKRVNTEAF
TRBV19	ATRLGDRHPDTQY
TRBV5-6	ASSGPRGSSYNSPLH
TRBV5-1	ASTGNTDTQY
TRBV6-5	ASRLDTETQY
TRBV9	ASSATSRSHNEQF
TRBV5-4	ASSLIDNYGYT
TRBV9	ASSVFPSSLEQF
TRBV6-6	ASSRRPTPMNTEAF
TRBV5-5	ASTLDRANTEAF
TRBV4-2	ASSQASRDFFYNEQF
TRBV2	ASSDSAGYGYT
TRBV4-1	ASSPRNDRAQETQY
TRBV12-1	ASSPPVGLAGGSSYNEQF
TRBV7-3	ASSLFSFNSGSFTGELF
TRBV11-3	ASSFSPHTGELF
TRBV9	ASSVGQGSLYEQY
TRBV3-1/TRBV3-2	ASQWRGYNEQF
TRBV3-1/TRBV3-2	ASSLSRGASYNEQF
TRBV7-8	ASSLGRGGNTGELF
TRBV19	ASSPDRSRGNQPQH
TRBV19	ASGDRANSPLH
TRBV1	TSSQADRDSGNTIY
TRBV3-1/TRBV3-2	ASSYLAGEETQY
TRBV27	ATRLNSESEQF
TRBV5-1	ASRPRLAGDGSNEQF